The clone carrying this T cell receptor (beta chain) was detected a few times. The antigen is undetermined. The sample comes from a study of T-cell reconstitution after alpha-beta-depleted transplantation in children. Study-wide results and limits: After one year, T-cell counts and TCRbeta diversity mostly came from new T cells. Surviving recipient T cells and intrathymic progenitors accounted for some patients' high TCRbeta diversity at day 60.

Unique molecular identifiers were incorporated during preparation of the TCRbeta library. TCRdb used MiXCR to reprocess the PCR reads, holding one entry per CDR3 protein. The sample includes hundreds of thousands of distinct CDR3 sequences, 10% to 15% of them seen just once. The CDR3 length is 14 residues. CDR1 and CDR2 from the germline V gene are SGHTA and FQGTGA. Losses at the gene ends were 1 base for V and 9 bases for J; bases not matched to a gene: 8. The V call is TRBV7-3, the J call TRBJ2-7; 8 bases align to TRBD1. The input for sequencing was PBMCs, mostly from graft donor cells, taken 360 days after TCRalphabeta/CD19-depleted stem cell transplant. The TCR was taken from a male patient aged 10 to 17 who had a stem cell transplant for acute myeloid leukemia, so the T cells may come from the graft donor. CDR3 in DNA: TGTGCCAGCAGCTTAAGGACAGGGCTGGGGAGGCAGTACTTC. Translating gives CASSLRTGLGRQYF.